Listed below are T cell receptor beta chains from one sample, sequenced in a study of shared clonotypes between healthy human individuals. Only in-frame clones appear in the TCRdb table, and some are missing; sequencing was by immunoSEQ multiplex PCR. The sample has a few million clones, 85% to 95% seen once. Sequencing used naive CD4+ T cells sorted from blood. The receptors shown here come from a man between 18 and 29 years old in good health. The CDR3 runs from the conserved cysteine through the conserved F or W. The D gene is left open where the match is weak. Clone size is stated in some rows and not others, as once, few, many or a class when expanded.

cdr3_aa: CASSFPGGGPQKGFKNIQYF
cdr3_nt: TGTGCCAGCAGCTTCCCGGGAGGGGGACCGCAAAAGGGTTTCAAAAACATTCAGTACTTC
v_call: TRBV7-3
d_call: TRBD2
cdr3_length: 20
j_call: TRBJ2-4
clone_size: NA

cdr3_aa: CASRPGLAGGEQFF
cdr3_nt: TGTGCCAGCAGACCGGGACTAGCGGGGGGAGAGCAGTTCTTC
v_call: TRBV6-5
d_call: TRBD2
cdr3_length: 14
j_call: TRBJ2-1
clone_size: NA

cdr3_aa: CAWTETSDTGELFF
cdr3_nt: TGTGCCTGGACTGAGACTAGCGACACCGGGGAGCTGTTTTTT
v_call: TRBV30
d_call: TRBD2
cdr3_length: 14
j_call: TRBJ2-2
clone_size: NA

cdr3_aa: CASSPGQPGNTIYF
cdr3_nt: TGTGCCAGCAGTCCCGGACAGCCAGGAAACACCATATATTTT
v_call: TRBV28
d_call: NA
cdr3_length: 14
j_call: TRBJ1-3
clone_size: NA

cdr3_aa: CASSKNGNEQFF
cdr3_nt: TGTGCCAGCAGTAAAAATGGCAATGAGCAGTTCTTC
v_call: TRBV2
d_call: NA
cdr3_length: 12
j_call: TRBJ2-1
clone_size: NA

cdr3_aa: CASSIGGAVWQETQYF
cdr3_nt: TGTGCCAGCAGCATCGGGGGAGCCGTGTGGCAAGAGACCCAGTACTTC
v_call: TRBV5-4
d_call: NA
cdr3_length: 16
j_call: TRBJ2-5
clone_size: NA

cdr3_aa: CAWSGEQGALSPLHF
cdr3_nt: TGTGCCTGGAGTGGGGAACAGGGGGCCCTTTCACCCCTCCACTTT
v_call: TRBV30
d_call: TRBD1
cdr3_length: 15
j_call: TRBJ1-6
clone_size: NA

cdr3_aa: CASSRTGSALFF
cdr3_nt: TGTGCCAGCAGCCGGACAGGGTCCGCACTGTTTTTT
v_call: TRBV2
d_call: TRBD1
cdr3_length: 12
j_call: TRBJ1-4
clone_size: once

cdr3_aa: CATSRAQGAGGYTF
cdr3_nt: TGTGCCACCAGCAGAGCTCAGGGGGCGGGAGGCTACACCTTC
v_call: TRBV15
d_call: TRBD1
cdr3_length: 14
j_call: TRBJ1-2
clone_size: NA

cdr3_aa: CASSPTGTGPNEQYF
cdr3_nt: TGTGCCAGCTCACCAACCGGGACAGGGCCCAACGAGCAGTACTTC
v_call: TRBV18
d_call: TRBD1
cdr3_length: 15
j_call: TRBJ2-7
clone_size: NA

cdr3_aa: CASSFSGNFYEQYF
cdr3_nt: TGTGCCAGTAGTTTTAGCGGAAACTTCTACGAGCAGTACTTC
v_call: TRBV19
d_call: NA
cdr3_length: 14
j_call: TRBJ2-7
clone_size: NA

cdr3_aa: CASSPPNLLAGANEQYF
cdr3_nt: TGTGCCAGCTCACCACCAAATCTACTAGCGGGAGCTAACGAGCAGTACTTC
v_call: TRBV18
d_call: TRBD2
cdr3_length: 17
j_call: TRBJ2-7
clone_size: NA

cdr3_aa: CASSRDEGQSNTEAFF
cdr3_nt: TGCGCCAGCAGCCGCGATGAAGGACAGTCTAACACTGAAGCTTTCTTT
v_call: TRBV4-1
d_call: NA
cdr3_length: 16
j_call: TRBJ1-1
clone_size: NA

cdr3_aa: CASSRDRASPLHF
cdr3_nt: TGTGCCAGCAGTAGAGACAGGGCTTCACCCCTCCACTTT
v_call: TRBV27
d_call: TRBD1
cdr3_length: 13
j_call: TRBJ1-6
clone_size: NA

cdr3_aa: CASSTYPQGAREQYF
cdr3_nt: TGTGCCAGCAGCACATATCCACAGGGGGCGAGGGAGCAGTACTTC
v_call: TRBV21-1
d_call: NA
cdr3_length: 15
j_call: TRBJ2-7
clone_size: NA

cdr3_aa: CASSVGGSGYTF
cdr3_nt: TGTGCCAGCAGCGTAGGAGGGAGCGGCTACACCTTC
v_call: TRBV9
d_call: NA
cdr3_length: 12
j_call: TRBJ1-2
clone_size: few

cdr3_aa: CASNRGTGAYEQYF
cdr3_nt: TGTGCCAGCAACCGAGGGACAGGGGCCTACGAGCAGTACTTC
v_call: TRBV5-6
d_call: TRBD1
cdr3_length: 14
j_call: TRBJ2-7
clone_size: NA

cdr3_aa: CSDDRGADTSTGELFF
cdr3_nt: TGCAGTGATGACAGGGGGGCGGACACGAGCACCGGGGAGCTGTTTTTT
v_call: TRBV29-1
d_call: TRBD1
cdr3_length: 16
j_call: TRBJ2-2
clone_size: NA

cdr3_aa: CASAGGYNSPLHF
cdr3_nt: TGCGCCAGCGCCGGCGGATATAATTCACCCCTCCACTTT
v_call: TRBV5-1
d_call: NA
cdr3_length: 13
j_call: TRBJ1-6
clone_size: NA

cdr3_aa: CAWSVTRTGGHTQYF
cdr3_nt: TGTGCCTGGAGTGTAACAAGGACAGGGGGACATACGCAGTATTTT
v_call: TRBV30
d_call: TRBD1
cdr3_length: 15
j_call: TRBJ2-3
clone_size: NA

cdr3_aa: CASRATGGLSEAFF
cdr3_nt: TGTGCCAGCAGGGCGACAGGGGGTTTATCTGAAGCTTTCTTT
v_call: TRBV2
d_call: TRBD1
cdr3_length: 14
j_call: TRBJ1-1
clone_size: NA

cdr3_aa: CASSLAANYGYTF
cdr3_nt: TGCGCCAGCAGCTTGGCAGCAAACTATGGCTACACCTTC
v_call: TRBV5-1
d_call: NA
cdr3_length: 13
j_call: TRBJ1-2
clone_size: few

cdr3_aa: CASSVSENTEAFF
cdr3_nt: TGTGCCAGCAGTGTCTCGGAGAACACTGAAGCTTTCTTT
v_call: TRBV28
d_call: NA
cdr3_length: 13
j_call: TRBJ1-1
clone_size: few

cdr3_aa: CASSLAPTGIQETQYF
cdr3_nt: TGCGCCAGCAGCTTGGCCCCTACCGGGATTCAAGAGACCCAGTACTTC
v_call: TRBV5-1
d_call: NA
cdr3_length: 16
j_call: TRBJ2-5
clone_size: NA

cdr3_aa: CASSLGIGGAANTGELFF
cdr3_nt: TGTGCCAGCAGCTTAGGAATTGGGGGGGCCGCGAACACCGGGGAGCTGTTTTTT
v_call: TRBV7-2
d_call: NA
cdr3_length: 18
j_call: TRBJ2-2
clone_size: NA

cdr3_aa: CASSLPASPLHF
cdr3_nt: TGTGCCAGCAGCCTACCCGCATCACCCCTCCACTTT
v_call: TRBV7-9
d_call: NA
cdr3_length: 12
j_call: TRBJ1-6
clone_size: NA